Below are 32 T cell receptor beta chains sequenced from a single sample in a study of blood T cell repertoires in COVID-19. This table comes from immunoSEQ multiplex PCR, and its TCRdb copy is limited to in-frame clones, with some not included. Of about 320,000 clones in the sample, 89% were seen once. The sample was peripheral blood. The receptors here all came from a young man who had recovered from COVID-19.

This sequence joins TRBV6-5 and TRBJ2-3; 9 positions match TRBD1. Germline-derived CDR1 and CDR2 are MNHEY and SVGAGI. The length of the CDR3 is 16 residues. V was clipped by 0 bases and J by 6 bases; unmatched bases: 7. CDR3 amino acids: CASSYSAGQGPDTQYF. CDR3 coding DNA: TGTGCCAGCAGTTACTCGGCCGGACAGGGGCCCGATACGCAGTATTTT.

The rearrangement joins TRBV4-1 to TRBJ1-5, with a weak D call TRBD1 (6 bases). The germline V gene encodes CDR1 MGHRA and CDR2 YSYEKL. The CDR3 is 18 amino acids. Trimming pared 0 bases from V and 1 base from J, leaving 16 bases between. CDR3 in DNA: TGCGCCAGCAGCCAAGATCAGGTAGGGGGTTTGAGCAATCAGCCCCAGCATTTT. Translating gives CASSQDQVGGLSNQPQHF.

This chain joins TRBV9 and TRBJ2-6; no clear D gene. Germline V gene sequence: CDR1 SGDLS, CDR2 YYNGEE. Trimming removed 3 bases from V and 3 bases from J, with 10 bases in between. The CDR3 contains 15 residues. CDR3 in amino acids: CASSDPRYGANVLTF. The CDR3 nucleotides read TGTGCCAGCAGCGACCCGAGGTATGGGGCCAACGTCCTGACTTTC. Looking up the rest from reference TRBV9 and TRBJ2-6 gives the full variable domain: DSGVTQTPKHLITATGQRVTLRCSPRSGDLSVYWYQQSLDQGLQFLIQYYNGEERAKGNILERFSAQQFPDLHSELNLSSLELGDSALYFCASSDPRYGANVLTFGAGSRLTVL.

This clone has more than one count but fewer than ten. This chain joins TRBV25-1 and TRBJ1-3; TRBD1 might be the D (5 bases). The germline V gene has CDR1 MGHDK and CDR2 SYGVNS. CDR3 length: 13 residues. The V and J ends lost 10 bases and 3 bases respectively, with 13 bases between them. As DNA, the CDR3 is TGTGCCACCCAAAGGGGTCATGGAAACACCATATATTTT. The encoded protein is CATQRGHGNTIYF.

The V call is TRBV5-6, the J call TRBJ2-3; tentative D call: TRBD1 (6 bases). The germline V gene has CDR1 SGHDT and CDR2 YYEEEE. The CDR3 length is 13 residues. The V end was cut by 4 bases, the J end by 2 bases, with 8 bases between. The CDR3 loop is CASSGGHTDTQYF. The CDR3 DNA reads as TGTGCCAGCAGCGGGGGACACACAGATACGCAGTATTTT.

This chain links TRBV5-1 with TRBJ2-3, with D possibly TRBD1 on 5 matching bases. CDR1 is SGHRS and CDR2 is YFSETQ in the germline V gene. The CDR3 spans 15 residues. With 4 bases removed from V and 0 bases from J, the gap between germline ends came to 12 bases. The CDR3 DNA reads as TGCGCCAGCAGCCAAGGACAAGGTAGCACAGATACGCAGTATTTT. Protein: CASSQGQGSTDTQYF.

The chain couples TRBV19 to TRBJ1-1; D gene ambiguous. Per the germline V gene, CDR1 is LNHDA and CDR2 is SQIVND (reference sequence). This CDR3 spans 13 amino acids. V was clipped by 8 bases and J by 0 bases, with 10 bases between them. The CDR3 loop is CASVSYLNTEAFF. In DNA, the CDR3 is TGTGCCAGTGTTTCCTATTTGAACACTGAAGCTTTCTTT.

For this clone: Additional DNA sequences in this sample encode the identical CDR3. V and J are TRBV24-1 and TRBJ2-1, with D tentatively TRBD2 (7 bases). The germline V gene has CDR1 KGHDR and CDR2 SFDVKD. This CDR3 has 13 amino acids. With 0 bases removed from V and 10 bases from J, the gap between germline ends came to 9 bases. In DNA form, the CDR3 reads TGTGCCACCAGTGATTTGAGGGGGGGGGAGCAGTTCTTC. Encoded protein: CATSDLRGGEQFF.

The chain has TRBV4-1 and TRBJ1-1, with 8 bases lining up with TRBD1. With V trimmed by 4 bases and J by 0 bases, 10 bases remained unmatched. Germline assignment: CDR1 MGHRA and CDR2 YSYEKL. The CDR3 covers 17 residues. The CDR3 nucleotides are TGCGCCAGCAGCCCAACAGGACAGGGAATAGTGAACACTGAAGCTTTCTTT. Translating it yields CASSPTGQGIVNTEAFF.

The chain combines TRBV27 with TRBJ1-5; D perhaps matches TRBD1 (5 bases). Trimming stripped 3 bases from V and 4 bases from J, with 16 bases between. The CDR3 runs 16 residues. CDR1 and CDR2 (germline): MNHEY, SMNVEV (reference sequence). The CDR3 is CASSFYGGTVNQPQHF. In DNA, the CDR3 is TGTGCCAGCAGTTTCTATGGAGGGACGGTGAATCAGCCCCAGCATTTT.

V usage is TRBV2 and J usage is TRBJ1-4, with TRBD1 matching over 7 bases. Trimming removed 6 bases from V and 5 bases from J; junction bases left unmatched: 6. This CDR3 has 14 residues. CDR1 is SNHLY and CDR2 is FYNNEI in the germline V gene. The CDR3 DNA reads TGTGCCAGCAGCCGGGACAGCCAGAATGAAAAACTGTTTTTT. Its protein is CASSRDSQNEKLFF.

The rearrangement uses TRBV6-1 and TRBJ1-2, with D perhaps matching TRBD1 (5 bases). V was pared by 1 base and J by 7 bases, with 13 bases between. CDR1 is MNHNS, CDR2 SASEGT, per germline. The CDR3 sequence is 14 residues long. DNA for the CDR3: TGTGCCAGCAGTGAAGGGGGCAGGGTAGCTGGCTACACCTTC. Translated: CASSEGGRVAGYTF.

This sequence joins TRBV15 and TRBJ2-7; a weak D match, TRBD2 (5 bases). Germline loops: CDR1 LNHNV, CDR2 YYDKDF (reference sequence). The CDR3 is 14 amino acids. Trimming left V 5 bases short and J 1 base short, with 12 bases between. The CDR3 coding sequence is TGTGCCACCAGCCCTAGACCGGGGTCCTACGAGCAGTACTTC. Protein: CATSPRPGSYEQYF.

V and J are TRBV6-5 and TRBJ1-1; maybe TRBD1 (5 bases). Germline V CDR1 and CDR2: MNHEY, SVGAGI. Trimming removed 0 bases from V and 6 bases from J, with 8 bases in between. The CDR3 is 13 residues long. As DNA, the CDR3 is TGTGCCAGCAGTTACTCAGGGACTGCTGAAGCTTTCTTT. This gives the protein CASSYSGTAEAFF.

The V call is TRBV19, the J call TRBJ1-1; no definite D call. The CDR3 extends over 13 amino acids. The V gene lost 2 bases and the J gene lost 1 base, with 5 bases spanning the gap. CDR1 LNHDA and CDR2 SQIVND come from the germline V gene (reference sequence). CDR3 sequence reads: CASSIIANTEAFF. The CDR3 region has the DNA TGTGCCAGTAGTATAATAGCGAACACTGAAGCTTTCTTT.

CDR3 in DNA: TGTGCCAGCAGCGTAGGGGGGGTGGAGTATGAAAAACTGTTTTTT. Its translation is CASSVGGVEYEKLFF. The chain employs TRBV9 and TRBJ1-4; D might be TRBD1 (5 bases). The CDR3 covers 15 residues. In germline, CDR1 is SGDLS, CDR2 YYNGEE. V was cut by 0 bases and J by 6 bases, with 12 bases left in between.

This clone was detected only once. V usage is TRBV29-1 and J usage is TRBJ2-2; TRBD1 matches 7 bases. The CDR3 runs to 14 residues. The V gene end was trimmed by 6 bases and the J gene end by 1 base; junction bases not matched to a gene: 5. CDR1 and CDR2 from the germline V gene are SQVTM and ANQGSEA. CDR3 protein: CSVRDRVNTGELFF. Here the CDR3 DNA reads TGCAGCGTCAGAGACAGGGTGAACACCGGGGAGCTGTTTTTT.

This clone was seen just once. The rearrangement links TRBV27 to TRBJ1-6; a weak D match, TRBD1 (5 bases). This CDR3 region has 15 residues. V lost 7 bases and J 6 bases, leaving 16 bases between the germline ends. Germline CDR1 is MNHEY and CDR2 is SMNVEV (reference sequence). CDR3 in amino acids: CASNPGREVNSPLHF. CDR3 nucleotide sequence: TGTGCCAGCAACCCGGGCAGGGAGGTTAATTCACCCCTCCACTTT.

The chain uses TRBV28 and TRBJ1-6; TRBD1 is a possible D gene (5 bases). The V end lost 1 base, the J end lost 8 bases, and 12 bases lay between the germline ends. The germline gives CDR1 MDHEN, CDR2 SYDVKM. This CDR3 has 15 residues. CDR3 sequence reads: CASSLFGRADSPLHF. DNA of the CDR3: TGTGCCAGCAGTTTATTTGGCAGGGCGGATTCACCCCTCCACTTT.

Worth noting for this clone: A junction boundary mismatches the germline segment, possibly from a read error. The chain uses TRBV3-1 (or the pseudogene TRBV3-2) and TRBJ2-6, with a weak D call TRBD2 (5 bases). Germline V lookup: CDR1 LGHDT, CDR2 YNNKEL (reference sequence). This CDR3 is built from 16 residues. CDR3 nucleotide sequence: TGTGCCAGCAGCCCGAGACTACTCTCTGTGGCCAACGTCCTGACTTTC. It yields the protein CASSPRLLSVANVLTF.

The CDR3 nucleotides read TGTGCCAGCAGCCTAACGGGGGGACACGAGCAGTACTTC. As protein: CASSLTGGHEQYF. This chain uses TRBV11-2 with TRBJ2-7, with 7 bases lining up with TRBD2. Unmatched junction bases numbered 6, after V lost 5 bases and J lost 5 bases. Germline-derived CDR1 and CDR2 are SGHAT and FQNNGV. The CDR3 totals 13 residues.

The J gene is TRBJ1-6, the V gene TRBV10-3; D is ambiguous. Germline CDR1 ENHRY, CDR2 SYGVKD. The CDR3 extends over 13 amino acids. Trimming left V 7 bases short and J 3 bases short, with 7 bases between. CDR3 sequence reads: CAITGGYNSPLHF. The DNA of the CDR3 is TGTGCCATCACCGGCGGCTATAATTCACCCCTCCACTTT.

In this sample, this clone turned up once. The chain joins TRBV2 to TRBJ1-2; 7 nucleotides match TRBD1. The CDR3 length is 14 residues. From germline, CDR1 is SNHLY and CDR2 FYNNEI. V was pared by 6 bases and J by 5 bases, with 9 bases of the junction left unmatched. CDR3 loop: CASRDRAALYGYTF. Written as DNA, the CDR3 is TGTGCCAGCAGAGACAGGGCAGCTTTATATGGCTACACCTTC. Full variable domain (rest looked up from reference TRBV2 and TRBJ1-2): EPEVTQTPSHQVTQMGQEVILRCVPISNHLYFYWYRQILGQKVEFLVSFYNNEISEKSEIFDDQFSVERPDGSNFTLKIRSTKLEDSAMYFCASRDRAALYGYTFGSGTRLTVV.

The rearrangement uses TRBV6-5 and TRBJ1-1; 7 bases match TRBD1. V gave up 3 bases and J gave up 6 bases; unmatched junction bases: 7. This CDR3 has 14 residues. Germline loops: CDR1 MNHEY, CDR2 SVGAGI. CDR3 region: CASSYSGGVSEAFF. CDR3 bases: TGTGCCAGCAGTTATTCAGGGGGAGTCTCTGAAGCTTTCTTT.

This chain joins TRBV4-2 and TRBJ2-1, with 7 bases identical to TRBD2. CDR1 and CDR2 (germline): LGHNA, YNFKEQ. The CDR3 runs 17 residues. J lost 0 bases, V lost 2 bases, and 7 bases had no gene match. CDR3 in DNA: TGTGCCAGCAGCCAAACCCTAGCGGCTAGCTCCTACAATGAGCAGTTCTTC. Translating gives CASSQTLAASSYNEQFF.

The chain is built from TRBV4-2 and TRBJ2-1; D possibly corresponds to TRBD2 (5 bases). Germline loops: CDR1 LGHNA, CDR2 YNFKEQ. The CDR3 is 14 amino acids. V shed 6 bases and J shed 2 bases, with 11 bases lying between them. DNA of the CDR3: TGTGCCAGCAGGGTTTTAGCGACCTACAATGAGCAGTTCTTC. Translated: CASRVLATYNEQFF.

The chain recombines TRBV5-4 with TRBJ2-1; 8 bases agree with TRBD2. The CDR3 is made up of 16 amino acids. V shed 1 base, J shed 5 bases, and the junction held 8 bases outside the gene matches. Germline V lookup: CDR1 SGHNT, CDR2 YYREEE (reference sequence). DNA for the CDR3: TGTGCCAGCAGCTTGCCCCGGGAGGGTTTTAACAATGAGCAGTTCTTC. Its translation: CASSLPREGFNNEQFF.

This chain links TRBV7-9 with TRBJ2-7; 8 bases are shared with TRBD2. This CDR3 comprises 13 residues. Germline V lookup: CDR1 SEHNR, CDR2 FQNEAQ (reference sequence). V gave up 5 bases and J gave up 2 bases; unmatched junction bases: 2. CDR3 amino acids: CASSMTSAYEQYF. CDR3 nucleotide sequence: TGTGCCAGCAGCATGACTAGCGCCTACGAGCAGTACTTC.

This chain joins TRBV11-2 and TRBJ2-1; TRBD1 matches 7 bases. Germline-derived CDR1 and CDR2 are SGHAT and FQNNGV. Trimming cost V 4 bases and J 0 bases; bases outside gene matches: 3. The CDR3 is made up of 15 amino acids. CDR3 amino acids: CASSWGQSSYNEQFF. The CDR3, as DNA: TGTGCCAGCAGCTGGGGACAGAGCTCCTACAATGAGCAGTTCTTC.

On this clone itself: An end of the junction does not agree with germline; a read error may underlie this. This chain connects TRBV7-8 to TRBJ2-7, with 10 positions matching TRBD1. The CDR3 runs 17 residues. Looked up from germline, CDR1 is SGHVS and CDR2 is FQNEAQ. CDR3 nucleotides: TGTGCCAGCAGTTTAGGTCCGGGGACAGGGGTTGGCCACGAGCAGTACTTC. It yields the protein CASSLGPGTGVGHEQYF.

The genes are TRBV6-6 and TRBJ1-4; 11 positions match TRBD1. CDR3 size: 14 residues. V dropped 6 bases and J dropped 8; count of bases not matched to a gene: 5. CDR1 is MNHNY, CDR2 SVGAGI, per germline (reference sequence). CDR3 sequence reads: CASRRDRGGEKLFF. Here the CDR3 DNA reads TGTGCCAGCAGAAGGGACAGGGGGGGCGAAAAACTGTTTTTT.

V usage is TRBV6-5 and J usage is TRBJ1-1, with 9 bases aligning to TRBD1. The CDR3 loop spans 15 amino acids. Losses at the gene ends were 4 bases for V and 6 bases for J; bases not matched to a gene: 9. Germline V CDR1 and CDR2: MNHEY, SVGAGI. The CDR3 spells CASSSPGQGMAEAFF. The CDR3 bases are TGTGCCAGCAGTTCTCCGGGACAGGGAATGGCTGAAGCTTTCTTT.